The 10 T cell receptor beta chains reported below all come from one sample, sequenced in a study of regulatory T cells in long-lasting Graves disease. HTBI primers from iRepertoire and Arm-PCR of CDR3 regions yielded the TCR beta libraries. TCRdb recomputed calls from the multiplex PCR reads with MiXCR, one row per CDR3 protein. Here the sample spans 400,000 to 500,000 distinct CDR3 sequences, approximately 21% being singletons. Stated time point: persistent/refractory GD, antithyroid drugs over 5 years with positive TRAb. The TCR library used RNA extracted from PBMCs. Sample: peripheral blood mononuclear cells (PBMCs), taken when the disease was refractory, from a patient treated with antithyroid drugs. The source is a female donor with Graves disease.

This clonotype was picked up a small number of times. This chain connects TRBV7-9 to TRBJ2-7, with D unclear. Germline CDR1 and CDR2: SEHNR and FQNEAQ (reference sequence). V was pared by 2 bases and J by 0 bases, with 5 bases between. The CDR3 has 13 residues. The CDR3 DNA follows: TGTGCCAGCAGCTTAATAACCTCCTACGAGCAGTACTTC. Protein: CASSLITSYEQYF.

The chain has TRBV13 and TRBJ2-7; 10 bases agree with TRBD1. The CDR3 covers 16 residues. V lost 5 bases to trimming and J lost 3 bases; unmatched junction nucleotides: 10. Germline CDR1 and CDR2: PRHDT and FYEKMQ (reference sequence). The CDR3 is CASSARGTGVNYEQYF. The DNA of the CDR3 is TGTGCCAGCAGCGCCCGAGGGACAGGGGTCAACTACGAGCAGTACTTC.

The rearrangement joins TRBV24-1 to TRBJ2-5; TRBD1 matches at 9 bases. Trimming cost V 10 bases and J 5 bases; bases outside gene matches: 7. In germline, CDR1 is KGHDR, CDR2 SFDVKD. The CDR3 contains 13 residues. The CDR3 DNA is TGTGCCACGGGGACAGGGAGTAGGGAGACCCAGTACTTC. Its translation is CATGTGSRETQYF.

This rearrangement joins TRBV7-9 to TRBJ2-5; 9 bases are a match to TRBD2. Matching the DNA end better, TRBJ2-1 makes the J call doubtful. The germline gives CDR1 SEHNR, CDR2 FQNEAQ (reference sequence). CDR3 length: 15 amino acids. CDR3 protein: CASSFLAGVTNEQFF. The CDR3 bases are TGTGCCAGCAGCTTTTTAGCGGGAGTAACCAATGAGCAGTTCTTC.

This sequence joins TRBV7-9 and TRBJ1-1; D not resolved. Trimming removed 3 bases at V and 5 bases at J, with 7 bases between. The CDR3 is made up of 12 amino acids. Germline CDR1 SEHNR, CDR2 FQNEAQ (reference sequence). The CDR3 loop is CASSFVETEAFF. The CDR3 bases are TGTGCCAGCAGCTTCGTTGAGACTGAAGCTTTCTTT.

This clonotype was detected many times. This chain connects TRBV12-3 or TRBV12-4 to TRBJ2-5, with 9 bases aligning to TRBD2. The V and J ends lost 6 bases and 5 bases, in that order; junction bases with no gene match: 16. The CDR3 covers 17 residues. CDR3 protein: CASSELAGGAASETQYF. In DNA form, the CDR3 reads TGTGCCAGCAGCGAACTAGCGGGCGGGGCCGCGAGCGAGACCCAGTACTTC.

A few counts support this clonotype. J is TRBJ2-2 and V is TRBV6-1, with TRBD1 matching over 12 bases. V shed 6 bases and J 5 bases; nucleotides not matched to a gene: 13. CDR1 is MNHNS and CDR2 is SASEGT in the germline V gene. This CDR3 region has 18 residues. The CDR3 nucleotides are TGTGCCAGCAGCGCCGGGACAGGGGGCCTCGGGGGGACCGGGGAGCTGTTTTTT. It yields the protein CASSAGTGGLGGTGELFF.

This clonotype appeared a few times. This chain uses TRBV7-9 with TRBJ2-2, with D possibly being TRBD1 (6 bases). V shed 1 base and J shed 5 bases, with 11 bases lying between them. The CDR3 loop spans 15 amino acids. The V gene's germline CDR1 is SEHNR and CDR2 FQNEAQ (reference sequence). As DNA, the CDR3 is TGTGCCAGCAGCTTAGAAGGGACATCGACCGGGGAGCTGTTTTTT. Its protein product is CASSLEGTSTGELFF.

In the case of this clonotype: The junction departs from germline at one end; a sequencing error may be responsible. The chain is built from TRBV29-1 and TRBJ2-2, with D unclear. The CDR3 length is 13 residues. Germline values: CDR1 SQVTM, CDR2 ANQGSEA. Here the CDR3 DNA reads TGCAGCGTTGACCCTTCGAACGCCGGGGAGCTGTTTTTT. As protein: CSVDPSNAGELFF.

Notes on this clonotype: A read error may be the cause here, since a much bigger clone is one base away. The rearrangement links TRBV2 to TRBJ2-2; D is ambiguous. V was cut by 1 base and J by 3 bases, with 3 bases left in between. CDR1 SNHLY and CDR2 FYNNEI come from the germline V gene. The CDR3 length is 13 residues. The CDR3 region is CASSEGHTGELFF. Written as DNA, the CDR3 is TGTGCCAGCAGTGAAGGGCACACCGGGGAGCTGTTTTTT.